This T cell receptor (beta chain) was retrieved from a study of blood T cell repertoires in COVID-19. Overall study: Samples of COVID-19 (acute and convalescent) were obtained from the United States, Italy and Spain. The cDNA or gDNA used as material had been derived from T cells, B-cell-depleted T cells, or PBMCs.

The CDR3 runs 14 residues. V lost 2 bases to trimming and J lost 7 bases; unmatched junction nucleotides: 4. Germline assignment: CDR1 SNHLY and CDR2 FYNNEI. Authors' processing steps: Reference gene primer amplification gave estimated nucleated cell counts. Using immunoSEQ multiplex PCR, the repertoire was profiled, and TCRdb retains in-frame clones only, with some absent. The V and J calls and the clone size are those of that table, but D and trimming were determined from the DNA. The table lists 150,000 or so clones, around 85% of them singletons. This clone is a singleton in its sample. The chain has TRBV2 and TRBJ1-4, with 7 bases aligning to TRBD1. This clonotype originated in a human donor in a cohort sampled during active COVID-19. Sample: peripheral blood. Here the CDR3 DNA reads TGTGCCAGCAGTGAATCAGGGGGGTTTGAAAAACTGTTTTTT. Protein: CASSESGGFEKLFF.